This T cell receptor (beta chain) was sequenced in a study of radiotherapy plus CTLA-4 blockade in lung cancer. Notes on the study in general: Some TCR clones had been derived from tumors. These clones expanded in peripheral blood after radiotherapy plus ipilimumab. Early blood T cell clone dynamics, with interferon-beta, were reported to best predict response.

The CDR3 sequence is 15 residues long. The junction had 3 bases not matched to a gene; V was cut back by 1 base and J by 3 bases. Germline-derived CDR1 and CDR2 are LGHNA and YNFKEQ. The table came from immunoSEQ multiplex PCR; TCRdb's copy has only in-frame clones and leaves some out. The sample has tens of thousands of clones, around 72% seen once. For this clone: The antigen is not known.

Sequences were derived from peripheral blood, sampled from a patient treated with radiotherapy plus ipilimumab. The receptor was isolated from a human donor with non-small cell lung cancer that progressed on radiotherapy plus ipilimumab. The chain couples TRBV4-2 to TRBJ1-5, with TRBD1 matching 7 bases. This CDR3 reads CASSQGQGINQPQHF. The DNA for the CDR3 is TGTGCCAGCAGCCAAGGACAGGGTATCAATCAGCCCCAGCATTTT.